Sequencing of this T cell receptor beta chain was carried out in a study of T cells in Graves' hyperthyroidism and ophthalmopathy. The CDR3 contains 14 residues. Trimming left V 6 bases short and J 2 bases short, with 11 bases between. Germline CDR1 is LNHDA and CDR2 is SQIVND (reference sequence). This clonotype was seen a handful of times. Patients aged 18 to 65 had newly diagnosed hyperthyroidism of under 2 months' duration. Every diagnosis used clinical symptoms, serum thyroxine and TRAb, thyroid ultrasound and orbital computed tomography. Researchers amplified the TCR beta CDR3 regions from RNA transcripts. The HTBI primer set served for first-round RT-PCR of the TCR CDR3. TCRdb called the multiplex PCR reads again in MiXCR, with one record for every CDR3 protein. The sample lists around 500,000 distinct CDR3 sequences, around an eighth occurring once.

The chain is built from TRBV19 and TRBJ1-3; D might be TRBD1 (6 bases). Specimen: blood. The receptor comes from a young woman with Graves' hyperthyroidism. CDR3 DNA sequence: TGTGCCAGTAGGCCGGGGGGCGCTGGAAACACCATATATTTT. Protein product: CASRPGGAGNTIYF.